Below, 31 T cell receptor beta chains from the same sample are listed, as sequenced in a study of cytomegalovirus exposure and HLA in healthy donors. In the PCR, 60 Vbeta and 13 Jbeta primers were used. Some clones are missing from TCRdb's copy, which holds only in-frame ones; the method was immunoSEQ multiplex PCR. The table lists 210,000 or so clones, approximately 80% of them singletons. The material sequenced was PBMCs. Receptor source: a girl aged 2 to 10 in good health and CMV-seronegative.

The chain employs TRBV7-9 and TRBJ1-1; D ambiguous. The CDR3 is 17 residues long. The V gene's germline CDR1 is SEHNR and CDR2 FQNEAQ (reference sequence). V was shortened by 5 bases and J by 0 bases, with 19 bases between the two germline ends. Here the CDR3 reads CASSRDYGVTMNTEAFF. DNA of the CDR3: TGTGCCAGCAGCCGGGATTATGGTGTGACAATGAACACTGAAGCTTTCTTT. Complete variable domain (other parts from reference TRBV7-9 and TRBJ1-1): DTGVSQNPRHKITKRGQNVTFRCDPISEHNRLYWYRQTLGQGPEFLTYFQNEAQLEKSRLLSDRFSAERPKGSFSTLEIQRTEQGDSAMYLCASSRDYGVTMNTEAFFGQGTRLTVV.

The chain carries TRBV7-2 and TRBJ1-5; TRBD1 is a possible D gene (5 bases). CDR3 length: 15 amino acids. V shed 5 bases and J shed 5 bases, with 16 bases lying between them. Germline assignment: CDR1 SGHTA and CDR2 FQGNSA. CDR3 bases: TGTGCCAGCAGCCACGACGGGGGGACGGATCAGCCCCAGCATTTT. Translating gives CASSHDGGTDQPQHF.

The genes are TRBV19 and TRBJ1-2, with 7 bases aligning to TRBD1. CDR1 and CDR2 from the germline V gene are LNHDA and SQIVND (reference sequence). CDR3 length: 11 amino acids. The V gene end was trimmed by 6 bases and the J gene end by 8 bases; junction bases not matched to a gene: 3. The CDR3 is CASSRGVGYTF. The CDR3 DNA reads TGTGCCAGTAGCAGGGGGGTAGGCTACACCTTC.

V and J are TRBV4-1 and TRBJ2-2, with unresolved D. From germline, CDR1 is MGHRA and CDR2 YSYEKL. CDR3 length: 17 residues. The V gene lost 6 bases and the J gene lost 4 bases, with 21 bases spanning the gap. CDR3 sequence (DNA): TGCGCCAGCAGAGGCACTACGTCCTCCGTGGGCACCGGGGAGCTGTTTTTT. Translated: CASRGTTSSVGTGELFF.

The rearrangement links TRBV30 to TRBJ2-7; no reliable D call. The CDR3 runs to 14 residues. V gave up 5 bases and J gave up 2 bases, with 16 bases separating them. The V gene's germline CDR1 is GTSNPN and CDR2 SVGIG (reference sequence). The chain's CDR3 is CAWHKPYATYEQYF. Here the CDR3 DNA reads TGTGCCTGGCATAAACCCTACGCAACCTACGAGCAGTACTTC.

The rearrangement uses TRBV29-1 and TRBJ2-1; a weak D match, TRBD1 (5 bases). This CDR3 has 16 amino acids. The germline V gene encodes CDR1 SQVTM and CDR2 ANQGSEA. V was shortened by 4 bases and J by 0 bases, with 16 bases between the two germline ends. The CDR3 DNA follows: TGCAGCGTTGGACCCCCCAGGGTGCCCTCCTACAATGAGCAGTTCTTC. This gives the protein CSVGPPRVPSYNEQFF.

The genes are TRBV5-6 and TRBJ2-3; 7 nucleotides match TRBD2. V dropped 2 bases and J dropped 0; count of bases not matched to a gene: 6. The CDR3 contains 16 residues. In germline, CDR1 is SGHDT, CDR2 YYEEEE. The CDR3 protein is CASSLGLGGSTDTQYF. CDR3 in DNA: TGTGCCAGCAGCTTAGGTTTGGGGGGGAGCACAGATACGCAGTATTTT.

The chain carries TRBV7-9 and TRBJ2-3; 12 bases line up with TRBD2. Germline lookup yields CDR1 SEHNR and CDR2 FQNEAQ (reference sequence). The V and J ends lost 2 bases and 3 bases, in that order; junction bases with no gene match: 6. This CDR3 region has 17 residues. CDR3 region: CASSLYTSGGLTDTQYF. The CDR3 DNA sequence: TGTGCCAGCAGCTTATACACTAGCGGGGGGTTAACAGATACGCAGTATTTT.

The CDR3 region has the DNA TGTGCCAGTAGGAACGCCCCGGGACAGAAGGACTATGGCTACACCTTC. It encodes CASRNAPGQKDYGYTF. The V call is TRBV19, the J call TRBJ1-2, with 7 bases matching TRBD1. The CDR3 loop spans 16 amino acids. The germline gives CDR1 LNHDA, CDR2 SQIVND (reference sequence). Trimming removed 6 bases from V and 3 bases from J; junction bases left unmatched: 13. Complete variable domain (other parts from reference TRBV19 and TRBJ1-2): DGGITQSPKYLFRKEGQNVTLSCEQNLNHDAMYWYRQDPGQGLRLIYYSQIVNDFQKGDIAEGYSVSREKKESFPLTVTSAQKNPTAFYLCASRNAPGQKDYGYTFGSGTRLTVV.

The chain combines TRBV5-5 with TRBJ1-1, with 9 positions matching TRBD1. This CDR3 has 17 amino acids. Germline V gives CDR1 SGHKS, CDR2 YYEKEE (reference sequence). The V and J ends lost 3 bases and 1 base, in that order; junction bases with no gene match: 10. The CDR3 region is CASSYRDRVLGNTEAFF. The CDR3 coding sequence is TGTGCCAGCAGCTATCGGGACAGGGTTTTGGGGAACACTGAAGCTTTCTTT.

The chain is built from TRBV19 and TRBJ2-2, with D maybe TRBD1 (5 bases). V lost 6 bases, J lost 2 bases, and 10 bases lay in between. There are 14 residues in the CDR3. The germline V gene encodes CDR1 LNHDA and CDR2 SQIVND (reference sequence). CDR3 sequence: CASSRQTNTGELFF. CDR3 in DNA: TGTGCCAGTAGCCGACAGACCAACACCGGGGAGCTGTTTTTT.

This chain uses TRBV29-1 with TRBJ2-2; 7 positions agree with TRBD2. CDR1 is SQVTM, CDR2 ANQGSEA, per germline. With 5 bases clipped from V and 4 bases from J, the junction kept 1 base outside the gene matches. This CDR3 contains 12 residues. The DNA for the CDR3 is TGCAGCGTTTGGGGGGGCACCGGGGAGCTGTTTTTT. Its translation is CSVWGGTGELFF.

The chain is built from TRBV5-8 and TRBJ1-1; D may be TRBD1 (5 bases). The CDR3 sequence is 13 residues long. Trimming took off 3 bases at V and 6 bases at J, with 12 bases between the two ends. CDR1 and CDR2 from the germline V gene are SGHTS and YDEGEE. The CDR3 coding sequence is TGTGCCAGCAGCTATAAGGGGTACGCTGAAGCTTTCTTT. Its protein product is CASSYKGYAEAFF.

At least ten counts were recorded for this clone. This sequence joins TRBV6-5 and TRBJ1-2, with TRBD1 as a possible D gene (5 bases). CDR1 is MNHEY, CDR2 SVGAGI, per germline. The CDR3 extends over 14 amino acids. V was shortened by 7 bases and J by 8 bases, with 20 bases between the two germline ends. This CDR3 is CASTLGHWARGYTF. The CDR3, as DNA: TGTGCCAGCACCCTTGGACATTGGGCCAGGGGCTACACCTTC.

This sequence joins TRBV6-6 and TRBJ2-2, with D hard to call. In germline, CDR1 is MNHNY, CDR2 SVGAGI (reference sequence). The CDR3 is made up of 15 amino acids. Trimming shortened V by 7 bases and J by 2 bases, and 14 bases separated the two germline ends. CDR3 loop: CASKSALSNTGELFF. The CDR3 region has the DNA TGTGCCAGCAAAAGCGCCTTATCAAACACCGGGGAGCTGTTTTTT.

V and J are TRBV7-2 and TRBJ2-1; the match to TRBD2 covers 10 bases. V gave up 1 base and J gave up 15 bases; unmatched junction bases: 3. CDR3 size: 12 residues. Per germline, CDR1 SGHTA and CDR2 FQGNSA. As DNA, the CDR3 is TGTGCCAGCAGCTTAGTTAGCGGGGGGCTGTTCTTC. This translates into CASSLVSGGLFF.

V and J are TRBV6-5 and TRBJ1-3, with D perhaps TRBD1 (5 bases). The V end lost 6 bases, the J end lost 4 bases, and 13 bases lay between the germline ends. This CDR3 is 14 amino acids long. The germline V gene encodes CDR1 MNHEY and CDR2 SVGAGI. The CDR3 bases are TGTGCCAGCAGACTGGCAGGGTCCGGAAACACCATATATTTT. This codes for CASRLAGSGNTIYF.

CDR3 protein: CASSLTSTDTQYF. The CDR3 bases are TGTGCCAGCAGTTTGACTAGCACAGATACGCAGTATTTT. V and J are TRBV27 and TRBJ2-3; D not certain. The CDR3 runs to 13 residues. V dropped 3 bases and J dropped 0 bases, with 4 bases sitting between them. Germline V lookup: CDR1 MNHEY, CDR2 SMNVEV (reference sequence).

This clone appeared a few times. The rearrangement joins TRBV6-1 to TRBJ1-1; possibly TRBD1 for D (6 bases). V was cut by 2 bases and J by 4 bases, with 17 bases left in between. Per the germline V gene, CDR1 is MNHNS and CDR2 is SASEGT. This CDR3 has 16 residues. CDR3 sequence (DNA): TGTGCCAGCAGTGAAAGCCCCGGGGGAGGGGGCACTGAAGCTTTCTTT. The encoded protein is CASSESPGGGGTEAFF.

The sample holds a few counts of this clone. The chain has TRBV19 and TRBJ1-5; D is undetermined. The germline gives CDR1 LNHDA, CDR2 SQIVND (reference sequence). V dropped 7 bases and J dropped 1 base, with 17 bases sitting between them. The CDR3 has 16 residues. CDR3 region: CASKSRGGPSNQPQHF. CDR3 DNA: TGTGCCAGTAAGTCACGGGGAGGACCGAGCAATCAGCCCCAGCATTTT.

This CDR3 reads CASSQAPGLASGELFF. The CDR3, as DNA: TGTGCCAGCAGCCAGGCACCGGGACTAGCATCAGGGGAGCTGTTTTTT. The V gene is TRBV4-2, the J gene TRBJ2-2; 9 nucleotides line up with TRBD2. The CDR3 is 16 residues long. J lost 8 bases, V lost 3 bases, and 10 bases had no gene match. Germline V CDR1 and CDR2: LGHNA, YNFKEQ.

The J gene is TRBJ2-7, the V gene TRBV19; the D gene is possibly TRBD1 (5 bases). The germline V and J ends were trimmed by 5 bases and 5 bases, with 13 bases remaining between them. Germline V gives CDR1 LNHDA, CDR2 SQIVND (reference sequence). The CDR3 is 13 amino acids. The CDR3 nucleotides are TGTGCCAGTAGTCTTAGGGGAACCGACGAGCAGTACTTC. Amino acids: CASSLRGTDEQYF.

This clone was recorded a few times. V gene TRBV15 combines with J gene TRBJ2-7, with TRBD1 matching over 7 bases. The J segment lost 4 bases and the V segment lost 5 bases, leaving 8 bases of the junction unmatched. Germline V gene sequence: CDR1 LNHNV, CDR2 YYDKDF (reference sequence). The CDR3 runs 14 residues. The CDR3 region is CATSDPGQLYEQYF. The CDR3 region has the DNA TGTGCCACCAGCGACCCGGGACAGTTGTACGAGCAGTACTTC.

The V gene is TRBV4-2, the J gene TRBJ2-5, with D unclear. Trimming shortened V by 2 bases and J by 5 bases, and 12 bases separated the two germline ends. This CDR3 has 14 amino acids. CDR1 and CDR2 from the germline V gene are LGHNA and YNFKEQ. CDR3: CASSQNRVGETQYF. DNA of the CDR3: TGTGCCAGCAGCCAAAATCGGGTTGGGGAGACCCAGTACTTC.

The sample holds one count of this clone. The J gene is TRBJ2-7, the V gene TRBV5-1; 9 bases are shared with TRBD1. The CDR3 consists of 16 residues. Trimming at V came to 3 bases and at J to 5 bases, leaving 12 bases not matched to a gene. Germline CDR1 is SGHRS and CDR2 is YFSETQ. CDR3: CASSSLQGARGNEQYF. The DNA of the CDR3 is TGCGCCAGCAGCTCCCTACAGGGGGCGCGTGGAAACGAGCAGTACTTC. Full variable domain (rest looked up from reference TRBV5-1 and TRBJ2-7): KAGVTQTPRYLIKTRGQQVTLSCSPISGHRSVSWYQQTPGQGLQFLFEYFSETQRNKGNFPGRFSGRQFSNSRSEMNVSTLELGDSALYLCASSSLQGARGNEQYFGPGTRLTVT.

V gene TRBV2 combines with J gene TRBJ1-2, with a tentative D call TRBD1 (6 bases). Trimming took 1 base from V and 3 from J, leaving 18 bases between them. The CDR3 loop spans 17 amino acids. Germline values: CDR1 SNHLY, CDR2 FYNNEI. The CDR3 sequence is CASSEGVSASGDYGYTF. CDR3 nucleotide sequence: TGTGCCAGCAGTGAAGGTGTGTCAGCCTCAGGGGACTATGGCTACACCTTC.

The chain has TRBV19 and TRBJ2-6; D is uncertain. The CDR3 sequence is 14 residues long. The ends were cut back, 4 bases at V and 2 bases at J, with 6 bases in the middle. CDR1 LNHDA and CDR2 SQIVND come from the germline V gene (reference sequence). In nucleotides, the CDR3 is TGTGCCAGTAGTACAGGCCCTGGGGCCAACGTCCTGACTTTC. This translates into CASSTGPGANVLTF.

A single count supports this clone. The chain is built from TRBV2 and TRBJ2-7; D is unclear. V was cut by 8 bases and J by 3 bases, with 14 bases left in between. CDR1 SNHLY and CDR2 FYNNEI come from the germline V gene. This CDR3 spans 13 amino acids. The CDR3 bases are TGTGCCAGCGAGCACCCCGAAAACTACGAGCAGTACTTC. The encoded protein is CASEHPENYEQYF. Together with reference TRBV2 and TRBJ2-7, the CDR3 gives the full variable domain: EPEVTQTPSHQVTQMGQEVILRCVPISNHLYFYWYRQILGQKVEFLVSFYNNEISEKSEIFDDQFSVERPDGSNFTLKIRSTKLEDSAMYFCASEHPENYEQYFGPGTRLTVT.

This chain connects TRBV29-1 to TRBJ2-3, with 10 bases matching TRBD2. V was pared by 2 bases and J by 0 bases, with 11 bases of the junction left unmatched. This CDR3 is 18 amino acids long. Germline lookup yields CDR1 SQVTM and CDR2 ANQGSEA. The CDR3 nucleotides are TGCAGCGTTGAAAACAGCGGGGGGGCCGGGTGGAGCACAGATACGCAGTATTTT. It translates to CSVENSGGAGWSTDTQYF.

The gene calls are TRBV19 and TRBJ1-2; 8 bases map to TRBD1. Germline trimming cut 5 bases from V and 5 bases from J; bases unmatched to any gene: 7. The CDR3 consists of 14 residues. Germline V gene sequence: CDR1 LNHDA, CDR2 SQIVND (reference sequence). The CDR3 spells CASSADRARYGYTF. CDR3 sequence (DNA): TGTGCCAGTAGTGCGGACAGGGCCAGATATGGCTACACCTTC.

The chain recombines TRBV18 with TRBJ1-6; maybe TRBD1 (6 bases). CDR3 length: 15 residues. With 2 bases removed from V and 7 bases from J, the gap between germline ends came to 12 bases. The germline gives CDR1 KGHSH, CDR2 LQKENI. CDR3 region: CASSPGGRRNSPLHF. CDR3 sequence (DNA): TGTGCCAGCTCACCAGGGGGCAGACGGAATTCACCCCTCCACTTT.